This T cell receptor beta chain was identified in a study of human T cells and chemical hapten exposure. As for time point: patch test 1, 2 weeks after DPC sensitization. Treatment defined: therapeutic diphenylcyclopropenone sensitization with weekly scalp DPC. This clonotype has a count of ten or more. MiXCR, applied by TCRdb to the RACE reads, yields one record per CDR3 protein. The data hold some 400,000 distinct CDR3 sequences, with more than 4.5% observed a single time. The V end was cut by 2 bases, the J end by 6 bases, with 10 bases between. This CDR3 has 13 residues. The sequence came from a woman aged 45-59 years with alopecia areata. Some clones in this sample may be carry-over from other donors' samples. This specimen was whole blood, taken in connection with sensitization to the hapten diphenylcyclopropenone (DPC). The chain links TRBV12-3 or TRBV12-4 to TRBJ1-2; no firm D call. The CDR3 here is CASSLPQGDGYTF. Here the CDR3 DNA reads TGTGCCAGCAGTTTACCCCAAGGCGATGGCTACACCTTC.